The 9 T cell receptor beta chains given below trace back to one sample, sequenced in a study of blood T cell repertoires in COVID-19. Generated by immunoSEQ multiplex PCR, the TCRdb table keeps only in-frame clones and is missing some. The sample shows approximately 60,000 clones, around four fifths of them seen only once. Sequencing was done on a sample of peripheral blood. These receptors came from an elderly woman with active or convalescent COVID-19.

This sequence joins TRBV2 and TRBJ2-5, with 10 bases identical to TRBD1. This CDR3 spans 15 amino acids. CDR1 and CDR2 from the germline V gene are SNHLY and FYNNEI. Trimming at V came to 6 bases and at J to 1 base, leaving 5 bases not matched to a gene. DNA for the CDR3: TGTGCCAGCAGGACGGACAGGGGGTTCCAAGAGACCCAGTACTTC. This codes for CASRTDRGFQETQYF.

The chain has TRBV10-3 and TRBJ1-1; weak D call: TRBD1 (6 bases). Germline lookup yields CDR1 ENHRY and CDR2 SYGVKD. Trimming stripped 5 bases from V and 0 bases from J, with 10 bases between. The CDR3 runs 14 residues. The CDR3 DNA is TGTGCCATCAGTTCAGGGGCCCTGAACACTGAAGCTTTCTTT. Its translation: CAISSGALNTEAFF.

The chain joins TRBV5-1 to TRBJ2-2, with D possibly TRBD1 on 6 matching bases. V lost 2 bases and J lost 2, with 10 bases in between. The length of the CDR3 is 15 residues. Looked up from germline, CDR1 is SGHRS and CDR2 is YFSETQ. CDR3 bases: TGCGCCAGCAGCTTCCGGGACATTAACACCGGGGAGCTGTTTTTT. This translates into CASSFRDINTGELFF.

This CDR3 reads CATRPGLNYGYTF. Here the CDR3 DNA reads TGTGCCACCAGACCGGGACTCAACTATGGCTACACCTTC. The chain has TRBV6-5 and TRBJ1-2; D is possibly TRBD1 (5 bases). The CDR3 has 13 residues. CDR1 is MNHEY, CDR2 SVGAGI, per germline. Trimming cost V 10 bases and J 2 bases, with 14 bases left between them.

J is TRBJ2-7 and V is TRBV2, with TRBD1 matching over 9 bases. The CDR3 runs 16 residues. Trimming cost V 0 bases and J 3 bases; bases outside gene matches: 6. Germline loops: CDR1 SNHLY, CDR2 FYNNEI. The CDR3 region is CASSEAHGTGSYEQYF. DNA of the CDR3: TGTGCCAGCAGTGAAGCGCACGGGACAGGGAGCTACGAGCAGTACTTC.

The V call is TRBV30, the J call TRBJ1-2; 7 bases map to TRBD1. Germline V gene data show CDR1 as GTSNPN and CDR2 as SVGIG (reference sequence). The CDR3 is 14 amino acids. The J segment lost 7 bases and the V segment lost 4 bases, leaving 12 bases of the junction unmatched. The CDR3 spells CAWTPGQPASGYTF. The CDR3 coding sequence is TGTGCCTGGACCCCGGGACAGCCCGCAAGTGGCTACACCTTC. The full variable domain, with the rest looked up from reference TRBV30 and TRBJ1-2, is SQTIHQWPATLVQPVGSPLSLECTVEGTSNPNLYWYRQAAGRGLQLLFYSVGIGQISSEVPQNLSASRPQDRQFILSSKKLLLSDSGFYLCAWTPGQPASGYTFGSGTRLTVV.

The V and J genes are TRBV5-1 and TRBJ2-1; possibly TRBD1 for D (6 bases). CDR1 is SGHRS, CDR2 YFSETQ, per germline. This CDR3 has 16 amino acids. V was shortened by 4 bases and J by 5 bases, with 19 bases between the two germline ends. The CDR3 sequence: CASSVNTGLTNNEQFF. DNA for the CDR3: TGCGCCAGCAGCGTTAATACAGGGTTGACAAACAATGAGCAGTTCTTC.

V is TRBV7-6 and J is TRBJ1-1; weak D call: TRBD1 (6 bases). Looked up from germline, CDR1 is SGHVS and CDR2 is FNYEAQ. Trimming removed 0 bases at V and 7 bases at J, with 9 bases between. The CDR3 covers 13 residues. CDR3 coding DNA: TGTGCCAGCAGCTTAGCGGCACAGGGTGAAGCTTTCTTT. It translates to CASSLAAQGEAFF.

The V gene is TRBV7-8, the J gene TRBJ2-1, with 7 bases lining up with TRBD1. V gave up 8 bases and J gave up 6 bases; unmatched junction bases: 7. CDR3 length equals 13 residues. Germline lookup yields CDR1 SGHVS and CDR2 FQNEAQ. The CDR3 DNA follows: TGTGCCAGCGCAACACAGGGGCGCAATGAGCAGTTCTTC. Translated, it gives CASATQGRNEQFF. The full variable domain, rest sourced from reference TRBV7-8 and TRBJ2-1, is GAGVSQSPRYKVAKRGQDVALRCDPISGHVSLFWYQQALGQGPEFLTYFQNEAQLDKSGLPSDRFFAERPEGSVSTLKIQRTQQEDSAVYLCASATQGRNEQFFGPGTRLTVL.